The clone carrying this T cell receptor (beta chain) was seen a handful of times. Its antigen is undetermined. This sample stems from a study of post-analysis software for immune sequencing data. Findings and limits, study-wide: Comparison with controls showed significantly lower normalized Chao1 diversity in multiple sclerosis patients. Comparison of patients with controls showed a handful of TRBV segments more frequent in patients, TRBV5-6, TRBV5-1 and TRBV20-1 among them.

Tagging with unique molecular identifiers was a feature of the TCR beta cDNA libraries. From 1 to 10 million T cells, hundreds of thousands of cDNA molecules were obtained. TCRdb independently ran MiXCR on the PCR reads; one entry per CDR3 protein. The data contain approximately 770,000 distinct CDR3 sequences, 46% of them singletons. This CDR3 has 9 amino acids. Trimming removed 7 bases from V and 8 bases from J, with 8 bases in between. The germline V gene encodes CDR1 SQVTM and CDR2 ANQGSEA. This sequence originates from a girl aged 10 to 17 with multiple sclerosis. The chain combines TRBV29-1 with TRBJ1-2; no clear D. The sample was blood. For the CDR3, the DNA is TGCAGCGCCGACCCCGGCTACACCTTC. Amino acids: CSADPGYTF.